This note documents a single T cell receptor (beta chain) sequence. Its target is not known. A single base separates this from a much larger clone, so it may be a read error. This sample stems from a study of CD8 T cells in ankylosing spondylitis. General study findings and limits: Reportedly, matched ankylosing spondylitis synovial fluid was significantly enriched for disease-linked clones.

CDR3 length: 14 amino acids. The germline V gene has CDR1 SGHTA and CDR2 FQGNSA. Each CDR3 protein gets one entry after TCRdb re-called the 5' RACE reads with MiXCR. The sample has approximately 180,000 distinct CDR3 sequences, about 18% seen once. The sample comprised blood, either unsorted or a sorted T cell fraction (not recorded which). This clonotype originated in a male donor aged 10 to 30 with ankylosing spondylitis or in good health (not recorded which). The chain uses TRBV7-2 and TRBJ2-5; D uncertain. The DNA for the CDR3 is TGTGCCAGCAGCTACGGATACGTTCAAGAGGCCCAGTACTTC. Residues: CASSYGYVQEAQYF. Using reference TRBV7-2 and TRBJ2-5 for the parts outside the CDR3, the full variable domain is GAGVSQSPSNKVTEKGKDVELRCDPISGHTALYWYRQSLGQGLEFLIYFQGNSAPDKSGLPSDRFSAERTGGSVSTLTIQRTQQEDSAVYLCASSYGYVQEAQYFGPGTRLLVL.